This T cell receptor beta chain was profiled in a study of molecular identifiers for immune sequencing clone quantification. Across the whole study: RNA from 20,000 or 100,000 naive CD8 cells was split five ways in replicates, with four sequenced.

It was with previously described methods and listed TCR primers that bulk TCR libraries were made. One entry per CDR3 protein, called by TCRdb with MiXCR from the PCR reads. The sample holds approximately 630,000 distinct CDR3 sequences, roughly 25% seen once. Study findings and constraints: Investigators reportedly could detect spiked Jurkat TCR RNA from one cell among approximately 1.1 million naive cells.

Germline CDR1 is MGHRA and CDR2 is YSYEKL. This CDR3 spans 15 amino acids. The trim removed 5 bases at V and 2 bases at J, leaving 7 bases unmatched. On this clonotype: What it binds is unknown. This sequence may be a read error, since a much larger clone differs from it by one base.

The chain employs TRBV4-1 and TRBJ2-3, with 7 bases identical to TRBD2. What was sequenced was naive CD8+ T cells from blood, with Jurkat cell RNA spiked in. Subset: FACS-sorted CD8+CD4-CCR7+CD45RA+ naive T cells. The sequence was collected from a human donor in good health. Some libraries in this study had Jurkat cell RNA spiked in. The CDR3 bases are TGCGCCAGCAGCTCGACTAGCTTGATCACAGATACGCAGTATTTT. Translated, it gives CASSSTSLITDTQYF.